The 12 T cell receptor beta chains below all came from one sample that was sequenced in a study of T cell repertoires in cytomegalovirus infection. Antigens of these TCRs are unknown. Each CDR3 protein is one row after TCRdb ran MiXCR on the reads. Of about 360,000 distinct CDR3 sequences in the sample, around a third were seen once. Sequencing used cultured PBMCs, obtained from culture after CMV antigen stimulation. The source of these receptors is a human donor in good health (CMV status not recorded). Some clones in this sample may be carry-over from other donors' samples.

This sequence joins TRBV25-1 and TRBJ2-1; 7 positions match TRBD2. Germline values: CDR1 MGHDK, CDR2 SYGVNS. Trimming took 6 bases from V and 6 from J; bases not matched to a gene: 14. The CDR3 contains 16 residues. The CDR3 region is CASRGGGAGVTNEQFF. Written as DNA, the CDR3 is TGTGCCAGCAGGGGGGGAGGGGCGGGAGTAACCAATGAGCAGTTCTTC.

The genes are TRBV6-2 or TRBV6-3 and TRBJ2-1, with a tentative D call TRBD1 (5 bases). CDR1 is MNHEY, CDR2 SVGEGT, per germline. V shed 2 bases and J shed 4 bases, with 6 bases lying between them. The CDR3 contains 13 residues. The CDR3 DNA reads as TGTGCCAGCAGTTACCAGGGTTACAATGAGCAGTTCTTC. This translates into CASSYQGYNEQFF.

This rearrangement joins TRBV6-2 or TRBV6-3 to TRBJ2-5; 12 bases map to TRBD2. In germline, CDR1 is MNHEY, CDR2 SVGEGT. The V segment lost 5 bases and the J segment 3 bases; nucleotides outside the gene matches: 4. The CDR3 extends over 15 amino acids. The CDR3 loop is CASSRLAGVEETQYF. CDR3 nucleotides: TGTGCCAGCAGTCGACTAGCGGGAGTGGAAGAGACCCAGTACTTC.

V is TRBV6-1 and J is TRBJ2-4, with D maybe TRBD2 (6 bases). Germline assignment: CDR1 MNHNS and CDR2 SASEGT. CDR3 length equals 16 residues. The V gene lost 6 bases and the J gene lost 2 bases, with 17 bases spanning the gap. CDR3 sequence (DNA): TGTGCCAGCAGGGCCTGGGGGGACGGAACCAAAAACATTCAGTACTTC. This encodes CASRAWGDGTKNIQYF.

This sequence joins TRBV20-1 and TRBJ1-2; D unclear. The CDR3 is 13 residues long. The V end was cut by 6 bases, the J end by 4 bases, with 15 bases between. Per germline, CDR1 DFQATT and CDR2 SNEGSKA (reference sequence). DNA for the CDR3: TGCAGTGCCTGGACTAGAACGGGCTATGGCTACACCTTC. Protein: CSAWTRTGYGYTF.

The gene calls are TRBV4-3 and TRBJ2-1, with D uncertain. Deletions cut 3 bases from V and 9 bases from J, with 12 bases between. CDR1 and CDR2 from the germline V gene are LGHNA and YSLEER. The CDR3 length is 13 residues. The CDR3 bases are TGCGCCAGCAGCCAGGAGCCGGGCGGTGAGCAGTTCTTC. Translating gives CASSQEPGGEQFF.

This chain links TRBV4-1 with TRBJ1-2; 8 bases are shared with TRBD1. V lost 2 bases, J lost 2 bases, and 1 base stayed unmatched. The CDR3 runs to 14 residues. Germline-derived CDR1 and CDR2 are MGHRA and YSYEKL. The CDR3: CASSQWTGNYGYTF. The DNA for the CDR3 is TGCGCCAGCAGCCAATGGACAGGGAACTATGGCTACACCTTC.

This chain connects TRBV6-1 to TRBJ2-1; D gene ambiguous. The CDR3 is 15 amino acids. With 4 bases removed from V and 4 bases from J, the gap between germline ends came to 14 bases. CDR1 is MNHNS, CDR2 SASEGT, per germline. The CDR3 DNA reads as TGTGCCAGCAGTGCTACTCTCGGCCCATACAATGAGCAGTTCTTC. Protein product: CASSATLGPYNEQFF.

The chain is built from TRBV4-1 and TRBJ1-4, with D maybe TRBD1 (5 bases). CDR3 length equals 16 residues. Germline CDR1 is MGHRA and CDR2 is YSYEKL. V lost 4 bases and J lost 7, with 19 bases in between. Written as DNA, the CDR3 is TGCGCCAGCAGCCCCAGCGGGAAGGAAAGGGGTGAAAAACTGTTTTTT. Translated, it gives CASSPSGKERGEKLFF.

The rearrangement uses TRBV28 and TRBJ2-1, with 7 bases aligning to TRBD2. Germline V gene lookup returns CDR1 MDHEN and CDR2 SYDVKM. The length of the CDR3 is 18 residues. The junction had 10 bases not matched to a gene; V was cut back by 2 bases and J by 0 bases. The CDR3 DNA follows: TGTGCCAGCAGTTTAGTGTCCCTAGCGGTGAGCTCCTACAATGAGCAGTTCTTC. Encoded protein: CASSLVSLAVSSYNEQFF.

This clonotype was recorded once. The chain recombines TRBV7-1 with TRBJ2-1, with a tentative D call TRBD2 (7 bases). TRBV7-1 is assigned to the ORF class and has an uncertain function. Trimming shortened V by 5 bases and J by 2 bases, and 10 bases separated the two germline ends. The CDR3 totals 14 residues. CDR3 amino acids: CASSTGGPYNEQFF. For the CDR3, the DNA is TGTGCCAGCAGCACGGGGGGCCCCTACAATGAGCAGTTCTTC.

This clonotype was picked up a small number of times. This sequence joins TRBV7-2 and TRBJ2-7, with D possibly being TRBD1 (5 bases). Per the germline V gene, CDR1 is SGHTA and CDR2 is FQGNSA. This CDR3 spans 15 amino acids. V was cut by 5 bases and J by 4 bases, with 18 bases left in between. CDR3 loop: CASSLSSRVGYEQYF. The CDR3 DNA is TGTGCCAGCAGCCTTAGCAGCAGGGTTGGGTACGAGCAGTACTTC.